The rows below give T cell receptor beta chains drawn from one sample of a study of control samples from healthy donors and cancer patients. Sequenced by immunoSEQ multiplex PCR; TCRdb stores in-frame clones only, minus some. The sample yields 110,000 or so clones, about 83% seen once. The sequencing sample was made of blood. These receptors came from a woman in her forties or fifties in good health. Both conserved end residues are part of each CDR3. The order of the fields is V gene, J gene, D gene, clone size, CDR3 DNA, CDR3 protein. D genes are given only for firm matches. For some rows the clone size is stated as once, few or many, or as a class when expanded; others skip it.

TRBV5-4	TRBJ2-2	TRBD2	-	TGTGCCAGCAGCGCGACTAGCGGGAGAGGTCCCGGGGAGCTGTTTTTT	CASSATSGRGPGELFF
TRBV19	TRBJ1-5	-	-	TGTGCCAGTAGTTTCGTCCACCAGCCCCAGCATTTT	CASSFVHQPQHF
TRBV6-2/TRBV6-3	TRBJ2-2	TRBD2	-	TGTGCCAGCAGTTACGAAAGCGGGAGGGCTACCGGGGAGCTGTTTTTT	CASSYESGRATGELFF
TRBV10-3	TRBJ2-7	-	-	TGTGCCATCAGTGAACGGGTAGGGTTGTACGAGCAGTACTTC	CAISERVGLYEQYF
TRBV10-2	TRBJ2-3	-	-	TGCACCCGTTCTAGCACAGATACGCAGTATTTT	CTRSSTDTQYF
TRBV4-3	TRBJ2-7	-	-	TGCGCCAGCAGCCAAGAGATGGGTCGGTACGAGCAGTACTTC	CASSQEMGRYEQYF
TRBV7-8	TRBJ1-1	-	-	TGTGCCAGCAGCTTACCGGGGAACACTGAAGCTTTCTTT	CASSLPGNTEAFF
TRBV29-1	TRBJ2-1	TRBD1	-	TGCAGCGCGGCCCGGACAGGGGCCTGGGATGAGCAGTTCTTC	CSAARTGAWDEQFF
TRBV5-1	TRBJ1-6	-	once	TGCGCCAGCAGCTTGGCGGGGAGGTCACCCCTCCACTTT	CASSLAGRSPLHF
TRBV4-3	TRBJ1-2	-	-	TGCGCCAGCAGCCAAGATATCGCAGGATCCTATGGCTACACCTTC	CASSQDIAGSYGYTF
TRBV7-9	TRBJ2-5	TRBD2	-	TGTGCCAGCAGCAAGACTAGCGGGGGGGCAGAGACCCAGTACTTC	CASSKTSGGAETQYF
TRBV7-2	TRBJ2-1	-	-	TGTGCCAGCAGCTTAGCTTTGGGGAACCCCTACAATGAGCAGTTCTTC	CASSLALGNPYNEQFF
TRBV29-1	TRBJ2-1	-	-	TGCAGCGGGGGGCTGGGATACAATGAGCAGTTCTTC	CSGGLGYNEQFF
TRBV20-1	TRBJ1-1	-	-	TGCAGTGCTGTCAGAAACACTGAAGCTTTCTTT	CSAVRNTEAFF
TRBV6-5	TRBJ2-1	TRBD2	-	TGTGCCAGCAGTTATACTAGCGGGCCTTACAATGAGCAGTTCTTC	CASSYTSGPYNEQFF
TRBV29-1	TRBJ1-1	TRBD1	-	TGCAGCGTTAGCCTGACAGGGACGGACACTGAAGCTTTCTTT	CSVSLTGTDTEAFF
TRBV18	TRBJ1-2	-	-	TGTGCCAGCTCACAGGGGGTCTATGGCTACACCTTC	CASSQGVYGYTF
TRBV12-3/TRBV12-4	TRBJ2-7	-	-	TGTGCCAGCAGTTTAGCCCCTTCCTACGAGCAGTACTTC	CASSLAPSYEQYF
TRBV7-9	TRBJ1-1	TRBD1	-	TGTGCCAGCAGCCCACGCCGGGACAGGGCCAGTGAAGCTTTCTTT	CASSPRRDRASEAFF
TRBV6-6	TRBJ1-4	-	-	TGTGCCAGCAGTGCGCGTCAGGGCAATGAAAAACTGTTTTTT	CASSARQGNEKLFF